This TCR beta chain was sequenced in a study of T cells in Graves' hyperthyroidism and ophthalmopathy. RNA transcripts were the template for amplifying TCR beta CDR3 regions. TCR CDR3 underwent first-round RT-PCR with the HTBI primer set. TCRdb fed the multiplex PCR reads into MiXCR, producing one record per CDR3 protein. The sample lists 450,000 to 650,000 distinct CDR3 sequences, roughly 20% occurring once. The germline CDR1 and CDR2 sequences are KGHSH and LQKENI. The CDR3 covers 13 residues. V lost 4 bases to trimming and J lost 6 bases, with 12 bases between them. This clonotype has ten or more counts.

Sequencing used blood. The V gene is TRBV18, the J gene TRBJ1-1; D is uncertain. The clonotype was recovered from a man younger than 35 with Graves' hyperthyroidism. The CDR3, as DNA: TGTGCCAGCTCACTTACACGTGCGGCTGAAGCTTTCTTT. Encoded protein: CASSLTRAAEAFF.